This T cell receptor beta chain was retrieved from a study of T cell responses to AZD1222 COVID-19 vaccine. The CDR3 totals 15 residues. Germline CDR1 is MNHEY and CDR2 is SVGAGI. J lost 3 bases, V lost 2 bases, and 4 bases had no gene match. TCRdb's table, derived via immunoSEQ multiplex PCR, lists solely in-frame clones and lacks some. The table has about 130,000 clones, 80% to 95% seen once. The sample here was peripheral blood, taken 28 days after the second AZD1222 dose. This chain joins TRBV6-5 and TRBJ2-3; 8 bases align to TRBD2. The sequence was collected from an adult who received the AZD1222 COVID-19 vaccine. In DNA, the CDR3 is TGTGCCAGCAGTTACCAGGGCGGGGGGACAGATACGCAGTATTTT. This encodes CASSYQGGGTDTQYF.